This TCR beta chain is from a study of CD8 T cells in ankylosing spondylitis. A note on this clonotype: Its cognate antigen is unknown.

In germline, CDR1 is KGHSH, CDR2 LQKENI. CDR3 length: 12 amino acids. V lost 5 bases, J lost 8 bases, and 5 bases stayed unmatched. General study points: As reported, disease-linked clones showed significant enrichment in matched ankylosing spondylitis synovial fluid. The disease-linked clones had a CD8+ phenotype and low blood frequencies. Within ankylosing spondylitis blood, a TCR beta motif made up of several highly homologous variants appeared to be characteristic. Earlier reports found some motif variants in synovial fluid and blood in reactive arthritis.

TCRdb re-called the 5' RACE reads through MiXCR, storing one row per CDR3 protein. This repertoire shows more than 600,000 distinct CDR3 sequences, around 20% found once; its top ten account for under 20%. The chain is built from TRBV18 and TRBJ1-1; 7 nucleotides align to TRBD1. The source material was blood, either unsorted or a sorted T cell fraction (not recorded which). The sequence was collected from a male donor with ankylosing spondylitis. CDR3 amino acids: CASSEDRMEAFF. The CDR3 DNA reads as TGTGCCAGCTCAGAGGACAGGATGGAAGCTTTCTTT.